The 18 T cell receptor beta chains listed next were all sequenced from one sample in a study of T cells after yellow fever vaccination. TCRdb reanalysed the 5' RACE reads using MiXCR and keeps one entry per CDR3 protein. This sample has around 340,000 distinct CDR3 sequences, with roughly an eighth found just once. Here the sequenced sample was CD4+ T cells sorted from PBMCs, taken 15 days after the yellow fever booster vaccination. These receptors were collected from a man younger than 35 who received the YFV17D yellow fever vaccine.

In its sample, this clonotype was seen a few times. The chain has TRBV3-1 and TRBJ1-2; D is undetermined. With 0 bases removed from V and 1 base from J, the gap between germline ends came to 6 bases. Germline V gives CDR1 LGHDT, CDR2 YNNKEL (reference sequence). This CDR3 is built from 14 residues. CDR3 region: CASSQDLGNYGYTF. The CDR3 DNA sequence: TGTGCCAGCAGCCAAGATTTGGGTAACTATGGCTACACCTTC.

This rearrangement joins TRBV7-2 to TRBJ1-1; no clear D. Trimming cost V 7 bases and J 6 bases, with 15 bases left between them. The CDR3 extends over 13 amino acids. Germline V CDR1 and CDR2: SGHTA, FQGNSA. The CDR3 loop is CASKTLADSEAFF. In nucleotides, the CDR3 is TGTGCCAGCAAAACCCTGGCGGACTCTGAAGCTTTCTTT.

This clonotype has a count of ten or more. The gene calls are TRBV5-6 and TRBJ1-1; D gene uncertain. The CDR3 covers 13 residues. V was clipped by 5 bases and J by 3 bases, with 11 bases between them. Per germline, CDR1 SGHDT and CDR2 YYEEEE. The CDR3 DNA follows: TGTGCCAGCAGTTTAGAGCGTTACACTGAAGCTTTCTTT. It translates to CASSLERYTEAFF.

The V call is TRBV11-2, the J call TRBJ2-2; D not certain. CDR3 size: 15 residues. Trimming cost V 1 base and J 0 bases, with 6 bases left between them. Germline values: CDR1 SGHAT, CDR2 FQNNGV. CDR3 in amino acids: CASSLGPTNTGELFF. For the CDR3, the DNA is TGTGCCAGCAGCTTAGGGCCCACGAACACCGGGGAGCTGTTTTTT. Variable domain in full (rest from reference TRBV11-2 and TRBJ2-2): EAGVAQSPRYKIIEKRQSVAFWCNPISGHATLYWYQQILGQGPKLLIQFQNNGVVDDSQLPKDRFSAERLKGVDSTLKIQPAKLEDSAVYLCASSLGPTNTGELFFGEGSRLTVL.

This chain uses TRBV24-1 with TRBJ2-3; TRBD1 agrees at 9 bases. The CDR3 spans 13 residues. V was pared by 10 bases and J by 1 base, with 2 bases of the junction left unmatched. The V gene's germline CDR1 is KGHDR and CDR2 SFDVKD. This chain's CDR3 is CATTGGRTDTQYF. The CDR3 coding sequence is TGTGCCACGACAGGGGGTCGCACAGATACGCAGTATTTT.

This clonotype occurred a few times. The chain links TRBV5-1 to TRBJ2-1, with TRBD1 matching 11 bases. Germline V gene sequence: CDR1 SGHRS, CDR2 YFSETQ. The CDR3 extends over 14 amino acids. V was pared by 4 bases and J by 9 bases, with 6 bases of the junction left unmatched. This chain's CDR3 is CASSGDRGTGEQFF. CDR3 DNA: TGCGCCAGCAGCGGGGACAGGGGGACGGGTGAGCAGTTCTTC.

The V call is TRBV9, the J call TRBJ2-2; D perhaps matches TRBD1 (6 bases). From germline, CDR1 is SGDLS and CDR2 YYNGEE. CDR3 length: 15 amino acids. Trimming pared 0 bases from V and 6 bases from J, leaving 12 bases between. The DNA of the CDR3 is TGTGCCAGCAGCGTAGGAGCAGGGGTAGCCGGGGAGCTGTTTTTT. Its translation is CASSVGAGVAGELFF. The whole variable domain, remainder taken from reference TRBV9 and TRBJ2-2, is DSGVTQTPKHLITATGQRVTLRCSPRSGDLSVYWYQQSLDQGLQFLIQYYNGEERAKGNILERFSAQQFPDLHSELNLSSLELGDSALYFCASSVGAGVAGELFFGEGSRLTVL.

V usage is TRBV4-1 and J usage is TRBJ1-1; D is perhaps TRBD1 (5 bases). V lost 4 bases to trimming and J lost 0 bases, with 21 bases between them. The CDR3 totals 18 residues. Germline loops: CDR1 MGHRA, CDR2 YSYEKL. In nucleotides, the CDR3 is TGCGCCAGCAGCCGGAATAGGCCCAGCAGGGATTTGAACACTGAAGCTTTCTTT. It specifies CASSRNRPSRDLNTEAFF.

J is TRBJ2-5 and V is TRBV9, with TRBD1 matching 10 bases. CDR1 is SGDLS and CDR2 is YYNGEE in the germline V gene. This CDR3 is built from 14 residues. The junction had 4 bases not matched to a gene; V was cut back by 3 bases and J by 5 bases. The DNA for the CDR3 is TGTGCCAGCAGCGCCGGGACAGGGGTGGAGACCCAGTACTTC. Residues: CASSAGTGVETQYF.

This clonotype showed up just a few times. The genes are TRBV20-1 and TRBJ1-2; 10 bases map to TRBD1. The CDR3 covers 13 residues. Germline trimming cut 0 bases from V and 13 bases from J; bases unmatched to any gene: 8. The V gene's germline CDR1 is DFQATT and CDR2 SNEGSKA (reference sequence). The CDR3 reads CSAREGQGLGGTF. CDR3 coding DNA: TGCAGTGCTAGAGAGGGACAGGGGCTCGGTGGCACCTTC.

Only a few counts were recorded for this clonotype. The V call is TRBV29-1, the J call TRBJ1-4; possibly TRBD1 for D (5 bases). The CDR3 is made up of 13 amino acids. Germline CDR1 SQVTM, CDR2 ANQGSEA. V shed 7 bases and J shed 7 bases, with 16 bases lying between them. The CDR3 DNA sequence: TGCAGCGCCGCGTTGGACGGGGGTGAAAAACTGTTTTTT. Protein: CSAALDGGEKLFF.

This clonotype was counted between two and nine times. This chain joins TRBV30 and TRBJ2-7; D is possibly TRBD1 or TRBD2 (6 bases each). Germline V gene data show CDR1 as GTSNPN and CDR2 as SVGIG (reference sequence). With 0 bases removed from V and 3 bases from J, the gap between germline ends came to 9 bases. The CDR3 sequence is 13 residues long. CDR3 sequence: CAWSVQGLYEQYF. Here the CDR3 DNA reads TGTGCCTGGAGTGTACAGGGACTCTACGAGCAGTACTTC.

CDR3 sequence (DNA): TGTGCCAGCAGTGCACCCGTGGAGACCCAGTACTTC. Protein product: CASSAPVETQYF. The V and J genes are TRBV2 and TRBJ2-5; D ambiguous. The CDR3 consists of 12 residues. Trimming stripped 4 bases from V and 5 bases from J, with 8 bases between. Germline V gene lookup returns CDR1 SNHLY and CDR2 FYNNEI. Full variable domain (rest looked up from reference TRBV2 and TRBJ2-5): EPEVTQTPSHQVTQMGQEVILRCVPISNHLYFYWYRQILGQKVEFLVSFYNNEISEKSEIFDDQFSVERPDGSNFTLKIRSTKLEDSAMYFCASSAPVETQYFGPGTRLLVL.

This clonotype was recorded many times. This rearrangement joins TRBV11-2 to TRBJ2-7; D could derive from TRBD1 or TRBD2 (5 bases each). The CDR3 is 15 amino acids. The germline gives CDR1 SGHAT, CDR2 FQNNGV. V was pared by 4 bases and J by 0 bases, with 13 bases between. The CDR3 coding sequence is TGTGCCAGCAGCTCGATTTCCGGGACCTCCTACGAGCAGTACTTC. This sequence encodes CASSSISGTSYEQYF.

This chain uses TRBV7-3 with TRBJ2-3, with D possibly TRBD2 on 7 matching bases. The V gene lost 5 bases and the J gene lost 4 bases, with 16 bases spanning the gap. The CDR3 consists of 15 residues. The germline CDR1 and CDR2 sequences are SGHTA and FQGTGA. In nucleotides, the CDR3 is TGTGCCAGCAGCCCCAAATCGGGGGGCGCAGATACGCAGTATTTT. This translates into CASSPKSGGADTQYF.

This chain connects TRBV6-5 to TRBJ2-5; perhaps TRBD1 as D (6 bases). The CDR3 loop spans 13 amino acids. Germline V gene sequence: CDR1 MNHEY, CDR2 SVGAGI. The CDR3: CVTGKDRQETQYF. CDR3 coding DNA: TGTGTAACGGGGAAGGACAGACAAGAGACCCAGTACTTC.

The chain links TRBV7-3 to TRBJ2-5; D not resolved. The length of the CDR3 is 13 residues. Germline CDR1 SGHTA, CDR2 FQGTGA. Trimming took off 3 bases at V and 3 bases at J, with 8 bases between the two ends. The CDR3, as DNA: TGTGCCAGCAGCTTGTCAGAAGAAGAGACCCAGTACTTC. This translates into CASSLSEEETQYF.

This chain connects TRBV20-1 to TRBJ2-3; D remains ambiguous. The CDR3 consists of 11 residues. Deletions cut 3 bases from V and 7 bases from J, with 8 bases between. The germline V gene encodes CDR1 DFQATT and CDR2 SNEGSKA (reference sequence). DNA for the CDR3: TGCAGTGCTAGGAACAGCCATACGCAGTATTTT. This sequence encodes CSARNSHTQYF.